This T cell receptor (beta chain) stems from a study of post-analysis software for immune sequencing data. As concerns this clonotype: Antigen: not known.

Presence of unique molecular identifiers characterized the TCR beta cDNA libraries. Each CDR3 protein gets one entry after TCRdb re-called the PCR reads with MiXCR. The sample holds approximately 690,000 distinct CDR3 sequences; 55% to 60% are singletons and the top ten take around 10%. Findings and caveats of the study: The F measure placed samples prepared in the same batch into strongly shared clusters. The study found TRBV5-6, TRBV5-1 and TRBV20-1 among 4 or 5 TRBV segments more frequent in patients than controls. There was significantly lower normalized Chao1 diversity in multiple sclerosis patients than in controls.

Germline V gives CDR1 DFQATT, CDR2 SNEGSKA (reference sequence). Trimming stripped 5 bases from V and 6 bases from J, with 12 bases between. This CDR3 comprises 12 residues. The chain joins TRBV20-1 to TRBJ2-3; D gene uncertain. The sample comprised blood. This sequence originates from a girl aged 2-10 years with multiple sclerosis. DNA for the CDR3: TGCAGTGCTCTTGGCCTAGGCGATACGCAGTATTTT. Protein sequence: CSALGLGDTQYF.